The clone carrying this T cell receptor beta chain was counted once. Its antigen is as yet unknown. The sample comes from a study of cytomegalovirus exposure and HLA in healthy donors. Across the study: Early release data held some 80 million unique TCRs from HLA-typed donors. The study placed over 65% of its 398 genotyped donors in the Caucasian-associated ancestry cluster. Findings and limits, study-wide: Later analysis placed DRB1 highest and HLA-C lowest in TCR association rates, which differed by HLA locus.

CDR1 is GTSNPN, CDR2 SVGIG, per germline (reference sequence). CDR3 length equals 12 residues. Trimming shortened V by 5 bases and J by 8 bases, and 12 bases separated the two germline ends. PCR primers comprised 60 Vbeta and 13 Jbeta primers. Methods used by the authors: Unique TCR beta chains totaled some 78 million in a later count, with around 11 million of them shared. Assay: immunoSEQ multiplex PCR; the TCRdb copy retains only in-frame clones and omits some. That table gives V, J and clone size, and the DNA gave D and trimming. This sample has around 67,000 clones, with around 70% found just once.

Source material: PBMCs. This TCR was sampled from a woman aged 30 to 39 in good health and CMV-seropositive. The rearrangement links TRBV30 to TRBJ1-4; no firm D call. This CDR3 is CAWESGSEKLFF. The CDR3 region has the DNA TGTGCCTGGGAATCGGGGAGCGAAAAACTGTTTTTT. Looking up the rest from reference TRBV30 and TRBJ1-4 gives the full variable domain: SQTIHQWPATLVQPVGSPLSLECTVEGTSNPNLYWYRQAAGRGLQLLFYSVGIGQISSEVPQNLSASRPQDRQFILSSKKLLLSDSGFYLCAWESGSEKLFFGSGTQLSVL.